A selection of T cell receptor beta chains follows, all from one sample in a study of OX40 agonist ivuxolimab in advanced cancers. TCRdb's table, derived via immunoSEQ multiplex PCR, lists solely in-frame clones and lacks some. The table lists 9,000 to 10,000 clones, roughly 70% of them singletons. This specimen was CD4+ or CD8+ T cells sorted from blood, taken in a trial of the OX40 agonist ivuxolimab. The receptors derive from an adult with an advanced solid tumor such as melanoma, head and neck, liver or kidney cancer. Both conserved end residues are part of each CDR3. The D gene is left open where the match is weak. Not every row has a clone size; where given, it reads once, few, many or a size class.

- | TRBJ1-1 | - | TRBV7-9 | CASSLAAGIEAFF | TGTGCCAGCAGCTTAGCCGCAGGGATCGAAGCTTTCTTT
- | TRBJ2-7 | - | TRBV6-5 | CASSYSTAGANEQYF | TGTGCCAGCAGTTACTCGACCGCGGGGGCAAACGAGCAGTACTTC
- | TRBJ2-7 | - | TRBV29-1 | CSPLGHRRGEQYF | TGCAGTCCCCTCGGACATCGGCGTGGGGAGCAGTACTTC
- | TRBJ1-3 | - | TRBV19 | CASSLALFSGNTIYF | TGTGCCAGTAGTCTGGCCTTATTCTCTGGAAACACCATATATTTT
- | TRBJ2-3 | - | TRBV7-3 | CASSQGAGGTGTDTQYF | TGTGCCAGCAGCCAAGGGGCGGGAGGGACAGGAACAGATACGCAGTATTTT
TRBD1 | TRBJ1-1 | - | TRBV12-5 | CASGLEETGTGFLGTEAFF | TGTGCTAGTGGTTTGGAAGAGACCGGGACAGGCTTTTTGGGCACTGAAGCTTTCTTT
TRBD2 | TRBJ2-4 | once | TRBV27 | CASSPETSGAAGDIQYF | TGTGCCAGCAGTCCCGAGACTAGCGGGGCCGCGGGGGACATTCAGTACTTC
TRBD1 | TRBJ2-7 | - | TRBV27 | CASSQGQGTYEQYF | TGTGCCAGCAGTCAGGGACAGGGCACCTACGAGCAGTACTTC
- | TRBJ2-5 | - | TRBV10-3 | CAISEGLMGVRETQYF | TGTGCCATCAGTGAGGGGCTCATGGGTGTCAGGGAGACCCAGTACTTC
TRBD1 | TRBJ1-4 | - | TRBV5-6 | CASSLEGQGAGKLFF | TGTGCCAGCAGCTTGGAGGGACAGGGGGCCGGAAAACTGTTTTTT
- | TRBJ2-7 | - | TRBV11-2 | CASSFGTLGDEQYF | TGTGCCAGCAGCTTTGGGACGCTGGGCGACGAGCAGTACTTC
- | TRBJ2-7 | few | TRBV21-1 | CASSSRQGMMDEQYF | TGTGCCAGCAGCTCCCGACAGGGGATGATGGACGAGCAGTACTTC
- | TRBJ2-2 | medium-sized | TRBV11-3 | CASSLAEHGELFF | TGTGCCAGCAGCTTAGCGGAGCACGGGGAGCTGTTTTTT
- | TRBJ1-3 | once | TRBV9 | CASSYAGGSGNTIYF | TGTGCCAGCAGCTATGCGGGGGGTTCTGGAAACACCATATATTTT
TRBD2 | TRBJ2-2 | - | TRBV5-1 | CASSLGTGLANTGELFF | TGCGCCAGCAGCTTAGGAACAGGACTAGCGAACACCGGGGAGCTGTTTTTT
- | TRBJ2-1 | - | TRBV4-2 | CASSQDWLANNEQFF | TGTGCCAGCAGCCAAGATTGGCTAGCCAACAATGAGCAGTTCTTC
- | TRBJ1-1 | - | TRBV11-3 | CASTLLLTAAWPEAFF | TGTGCCAGCACCTTATTATTGACAGCCGCTTGGCCTGAAGCTTTCTTT
TRBD2 | TRBJ2-7 | - | TRBV9 | CASSVVSSGSPYEQYF | TGTGCCAGCAGCGTAGTTTCTAGCGGGAGTCCCTACGAGCAGTACTTC
- | TRBJ1-5 | - | TRBV19 | CASSIDSSNQPQHF | TGTGCCAGTAGTATAGATAGTAGCAATCAGCCCCAGCATTTT
TRBD1 | TRBJ2-7 | - | TRBV7-2 | CASSLAGTAPYEQYF | TGTGCCAGCAGCTTAGCGGGGACAGCCCCCTACGAGCAGTACTTC
- | TRBJ1-2 | - | TRBV27 | CASSSSTRSYGYTF | TGTGCCAGCAGTTCCTCCACCCGGTCCTATGGCTACACCTTC
- | TRBJ2-1 | few | TRBV19 | CASSWDGAYNEQFF | TGTGCCAGTAGTTGGGACGGAGCCTACAATGAGCAGTTCTTC
- | TRBJ2-1 | - | TRBV6-1 | CASRTGEQFF | TGTGCCAGCAGAACCGGTGAGCAGTTCTTC
- | TRBJ2-6 | - | TRBV6-1 | CASSENRAGANVLTF | TGTGCCAGCAGTGAAAACAGGGCTGGGGCCAACGTCCTGACTTTC
- | TRBJ2-7 | - | TRBV4-1 | CASSQTVNSYEQYF | TGCGCCAGCAGCCAGACAGTAAACTCCTACGAGCAGTACTTC
- | TRBJ2-2 | - | TRBV10-1 | CASSPTLAGELFF | TGCGCCAGCAGCCCGACCCTGGCGGGGGAGCTGTTTTTT
- | TRBJ1-5 | few | TRBV2 | CASSEALQDQPQHF | TGTGCCAGCAGTGAAGCGCTTCAGGATCAGCCCCAGCATTTT
- | TRBJ2-1 | - | TRBV29-1 | CSVEVHNEQFF | TGCAGCGTTGAAGTCCACAATGAGCAGTTCTTC
- | TRBJ2-7 | - | TRBV19 | CASSITSTGYEQYF | TGTGCCAGTAGTATAACGTCTACAGGGTACGAGCAGTACTTC
- | TRBJ1-4 | - | TRBV28 | CASSPTGYEKLFF | TGTGCCAGCAGTCCCACAGGGTATGAAAAACTGTTTTTT
TRBD1 | TRBJ1-2 | few | TRBV5-4 | CASSLGTGWGYGYTF | TGTGCCAGCAGCTTGGGGACAGGGTGGGGCTATGGCTACACCTTC
TRBD1 | TRBJ2-1 | once | TRBV10-1 | CASSEGGGYNEQFF | TGCGCCAGCAGTGAAGGGGGCGGCTACAATGAGCAGTTCTTC
- | TRBJ2-7 | - | TRBV11-2 | CASSPQQGTPSYEQYF | TGTGCCAGCAGCCCTCAACAGGGCACTCCCTCCTACGAGCAGTACTTC
- | TRBJ2-1 | - | TRBV27 | CASSHINEQFF | TGTGCCAGCAGCCATATCAATGAGCAGTTCTTC
- | TRBJ1-1 | - | TRBV19 | CASSILEGRTEAFF | TGTGCCAGTAGTATTTTGGAGGGTCGGACTGAAGCTTTCTTT
- | TRBJ1-2 | - | TRBV4-2 | CASSQEQGGNYGYTF | TGTGCCAGCAGCCAAGAGCAGGGAGGGAACTATGGCTACACCTTC
- | TRBJ2-2 | - | TRBV6-5 | CASSYLPLGTGELFF | TGTGCCAGCAGTTACCTCCCTTTAGGGACCGGGGAGCTGTTTTTT
TRBD1 | TRBJ1-2 | - | TRBV28 | CASTVTGGGGYTF | TGTGCCAGCACCGTCACAGGGGGAGGGGGCTACACCTTC
TRBD1 | TRBJ1-1 | - | TRBV15 | CATRRDRGGTEAFF | TGTGCCACCAGGAGAGACAGGGGCGGCACTGAAGCTTTCTTT
TRBD2 | TRBJ2-7 | - | TRBV5-8 | CASSPAGGILEQYF | TGTGCCAGCAGCCCGGCCGGGGGGATCTTGGAGCAGTACTTC
TRBD1 | TRBJ1-1 | - | TRBV7-9 | CASSLGTAEAFF | TGTGCCAGCAGCTTGGGGACAGCTGAAGCTTTCTTT
TRBD1 | TRBJ1-1 | - | TRBV7-6 | CASSWTGGGSEAFF | TGTGCCAGCAGCTGGACAGGGGGCGGCTCTGAAGCTTTCTTT
- | TRBJ1-3 | - | TRBV28 | CASSSGNSGNTIYF | TGTGCCAGCAGCTCAGGGAACTCTGGAAACACCATATATTTT
- | TRBJ2-7 | few | TRBV27 | CASSLNTPWHEQYF | TGTGCCAGCAGTTTAAACACCCCCTGGCACGAGCAGTACTTC
- | TRBJ1-1 | - | TRBV27 | CASGERGSEAFF | TGTGCCAGCGGGGAAAGGGGATCTGAAGCTTTCTTT
TRBD2 | TRBJ2-7 | few | TRBV7-2 | CASSANTWTSGPNYEQYF | TGTGCCAGCAGCGCAAATACCTGGACTAGCGGACCGAACTACGAGCAGTACTTC
- | TRBJ1-1 | - | TRBV4-3 | CASSHNFGGTYEAFF | TGCGCCAGCAGCCATAACTTCGGCGGGACCTATGAAGCTTTCTTT
TRBD1 | TRBJ1-1 | - | TRBV27 | CASSFSPGGGNREAFF | TGTGCCAGCAGTTTTAGTCCAGGGGGGGGTAATCGTGAAGCTTTCTTT
TRBD2 | TRBJ2-1 | - | TRBV19 | CASSMGSGNPYNEQFF | TGTGCCAGTAGTATGGGTAGCGGGAATCCCTACAATGAGCAGTTCTTC
- | TRBJ2-5 | - | TRBV7-9 | CASSLEVTEETQYF | TGTGCCAGCAGCTTAGAAGTGACAGAAGAGACCCAGTACTTC
- | TRBJ2-5 | - | TRBV11-2 | CASSLQPGDETQYF | TGTGCCAGCAGCTTACAACCGGGGGACGAGACCCAGTACTTC
- | TRBJ2-2 | - | TRBV4-1 | CASSQHPGKGELFF | TGCGCCAGCAGCCAACATCCAGGGAAGGGGGAGCTGTTTTTT
- | TRBJ2-7 | - | TRBV7-3 | CASSPDNKPSLSYEQYF | TGTGCCAGCAGCCCGGACAACAAGCCATCCTTGTCCTACGAGCAGTACTTC
TRBD1 | TRBJ1-1 | few | TRBV5-6 | CASSLLTGWNTEAFF | TGTGCCAGCAGCTTGTTGACAGGGTGGAACACTGAAGCTTTCTTT
- | TRBJ1-2 | few | TRBV7-9 | CASSLENYGYTF | TGTGCCAGCAGCTTGGAGAACTATGGCTACACCTTC
- | TRBJ1-1 | - | TRBV15 | CATREDLNTEAFF | TGTGCCACCAGGGAAGATCTGAACACTGAAGCTTTCTTT
- | TRBJ2-3 | - | TRBV30 | CAWTDGRGTDTQYF | TGTGCCTGGACGGACGGGAGAGGCACAGATACGCAGTATTTT
TRBD2 | TRBJ2-7 | - | TRBV6-1 | CASSVSLAANSYEQYF | TGTGCCAGCAGTGTATCTCTAGCGGCGAATTCCTACGAGCAGTACTTC
- | TRBJ2-7 | - | TRBV7-6 | CASSSGPEQYF | TGTGCCAGCAGCTCCGGTCCCGAGCAGTACTTC